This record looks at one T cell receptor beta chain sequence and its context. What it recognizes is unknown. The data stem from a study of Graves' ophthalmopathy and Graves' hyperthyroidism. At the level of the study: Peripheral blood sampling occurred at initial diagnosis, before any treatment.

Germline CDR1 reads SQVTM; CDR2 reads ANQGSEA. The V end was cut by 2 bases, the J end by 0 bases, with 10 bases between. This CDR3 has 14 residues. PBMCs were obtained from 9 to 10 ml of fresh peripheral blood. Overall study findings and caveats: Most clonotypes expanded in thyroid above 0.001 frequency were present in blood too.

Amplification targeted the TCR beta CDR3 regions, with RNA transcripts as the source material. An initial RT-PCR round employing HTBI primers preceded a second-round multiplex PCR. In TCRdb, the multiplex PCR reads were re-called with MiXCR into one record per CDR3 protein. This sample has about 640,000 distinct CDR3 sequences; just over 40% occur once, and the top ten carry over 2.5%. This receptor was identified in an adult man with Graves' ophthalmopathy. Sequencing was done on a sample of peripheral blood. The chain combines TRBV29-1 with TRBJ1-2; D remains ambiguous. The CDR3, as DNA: TGCAGCGTTGAACGGACGGGAACTAACTATGGCTACACCTTC. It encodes CSVERTGTNYGYTF.